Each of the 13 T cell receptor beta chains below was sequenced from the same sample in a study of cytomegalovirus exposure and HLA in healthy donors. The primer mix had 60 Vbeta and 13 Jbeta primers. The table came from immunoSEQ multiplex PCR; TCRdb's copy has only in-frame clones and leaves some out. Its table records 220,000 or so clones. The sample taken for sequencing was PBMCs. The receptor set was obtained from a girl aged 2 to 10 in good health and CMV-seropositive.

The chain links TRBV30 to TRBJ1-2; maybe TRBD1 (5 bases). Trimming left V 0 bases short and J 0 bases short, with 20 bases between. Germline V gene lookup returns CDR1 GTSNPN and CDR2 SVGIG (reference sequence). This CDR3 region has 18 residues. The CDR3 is CAWSVPQGEKWANYGYTF. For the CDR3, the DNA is TGTGCCTGGAGTGTTCCGCAGGGCGAGAAGTGGGCTAACTATGGCTACACCTTC.

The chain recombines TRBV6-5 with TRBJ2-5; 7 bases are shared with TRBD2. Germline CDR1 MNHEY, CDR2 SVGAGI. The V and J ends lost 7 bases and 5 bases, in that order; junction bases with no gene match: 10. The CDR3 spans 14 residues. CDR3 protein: CASTPGRGIETQYF. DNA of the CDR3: TGTGCCAGCACCCCGGGGAGGGGTATTGAGACCCAGTACTTC.

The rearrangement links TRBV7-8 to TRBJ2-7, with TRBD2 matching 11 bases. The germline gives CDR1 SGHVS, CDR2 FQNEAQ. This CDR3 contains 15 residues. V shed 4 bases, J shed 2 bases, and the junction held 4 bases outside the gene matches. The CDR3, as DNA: TGTGCCAGCAGCTGGGGACTAGCGGCAACCTACGAGCAGTACTTC. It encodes CASSWGLAATYEQYF.

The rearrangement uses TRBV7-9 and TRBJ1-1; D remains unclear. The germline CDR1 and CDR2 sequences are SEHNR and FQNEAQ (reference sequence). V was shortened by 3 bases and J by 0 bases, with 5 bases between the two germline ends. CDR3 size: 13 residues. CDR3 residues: CASSFVMNTEAFF. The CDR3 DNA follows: TGTGCCAGCAGCTTCGTTATGAACACTGAAGCTTTCTTT.

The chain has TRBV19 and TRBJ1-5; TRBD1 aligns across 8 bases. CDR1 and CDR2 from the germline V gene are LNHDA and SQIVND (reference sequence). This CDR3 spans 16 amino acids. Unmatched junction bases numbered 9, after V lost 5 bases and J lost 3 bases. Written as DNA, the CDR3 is TGTGCCAGTAGTTACGCGGGACAGGTTTCCAATCAGCCCCAGCATTTT. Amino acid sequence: CASSYAGQVSNQPQHF.

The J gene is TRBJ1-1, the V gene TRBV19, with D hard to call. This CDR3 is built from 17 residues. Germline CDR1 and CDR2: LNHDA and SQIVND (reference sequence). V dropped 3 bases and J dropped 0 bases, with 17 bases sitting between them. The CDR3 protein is CASSMRVTDWMNTEAFF. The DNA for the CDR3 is TGTGCCAGTAGTATGCGGGTAACGGACTGGATGAACACTGAAGCTTTCTTT.

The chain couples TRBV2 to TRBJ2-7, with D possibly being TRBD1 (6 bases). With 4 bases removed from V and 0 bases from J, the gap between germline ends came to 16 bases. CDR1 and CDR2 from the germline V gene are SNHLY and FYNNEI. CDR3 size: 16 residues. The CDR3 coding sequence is TGTGCCAGCAGTGGTCCCGGGACACTGAGCTCCTACGAGCAGTACTTC. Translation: CASSGPGTLSSYEQYF.

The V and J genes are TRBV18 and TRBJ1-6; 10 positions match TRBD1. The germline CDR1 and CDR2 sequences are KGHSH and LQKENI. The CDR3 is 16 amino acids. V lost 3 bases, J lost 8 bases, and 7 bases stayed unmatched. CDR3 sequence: CASSPFGTGADSPLHF. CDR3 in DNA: TGTGCCAGCTCACCCTTTGGGACAGGGGCGGATTCACCCCTCCACTTT.

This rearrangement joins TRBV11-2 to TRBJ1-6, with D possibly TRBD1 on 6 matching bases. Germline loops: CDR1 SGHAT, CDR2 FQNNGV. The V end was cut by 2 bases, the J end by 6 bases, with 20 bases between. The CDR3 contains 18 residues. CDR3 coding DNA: TGTGCCAGCAGCTTAAGTCTTCGGTGGACAGAAACTAATTCACCCCTCCACTTT. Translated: CASSLSLRWTETNSPLHF.

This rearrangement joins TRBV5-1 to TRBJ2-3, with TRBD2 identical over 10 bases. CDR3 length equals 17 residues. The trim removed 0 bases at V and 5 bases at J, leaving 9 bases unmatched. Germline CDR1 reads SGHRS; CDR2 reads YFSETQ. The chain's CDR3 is CASSLASGSSIGDTQYF. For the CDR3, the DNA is TGCGCCAGCAGCTTGGCTAGCGGGAGTTCTATTGGAGATACGCAGTATTTT.

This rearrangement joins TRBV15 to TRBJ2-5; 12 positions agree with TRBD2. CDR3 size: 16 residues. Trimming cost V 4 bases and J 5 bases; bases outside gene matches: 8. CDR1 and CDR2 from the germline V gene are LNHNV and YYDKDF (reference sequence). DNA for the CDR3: TGTGCCACCAGCACCCCCCTAGCGGGAGGGTGGGAGACCCAGTACTTC. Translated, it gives CATSTPLAGGWETQYF.

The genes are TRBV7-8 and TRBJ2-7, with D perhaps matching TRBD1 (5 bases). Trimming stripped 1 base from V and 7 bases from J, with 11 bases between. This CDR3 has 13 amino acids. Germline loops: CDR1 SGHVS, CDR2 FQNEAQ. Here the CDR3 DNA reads TGTGCCAGCAGCTTAGGTGAAGGGGATGAGCAGTACTTC. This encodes CASSLGEGDEQYF.

CDR3 region: CASSIGGGYQPQHF. In DNA form, the CDR3 reads TGTGCCAGTAGTATCGGCGGGGGATATCAGCCCCAGCATTTT. The chain links TRBV19 to TRBJ1-5; a weak D match, TRBD1 (5 bases). The germline V gene has CDR1 LNHDA and CDR2 SQIVND (reference sequence). The CDR3 spans 14 residues. V lost 3 bases and J 5 bases, leaving 11 bases between the germline ends.